The clone carrying this T cell receptor beta chain appeared a few times. The sample is drawn from a study of sequential checkpoint blockade in melanoma. Study-level background: Maintenance nivolumab came after either treatment sequence.

With 0 bases clipped from V and 4 bases from J, the junction kept 7 bases outside the gene matches. CDR1 and CDR2 (germline): SGHRS, YFSETQ. The CDR3 has 15 residues. Treatment described: randomized to nivolumab then ipilimumab (arm A) or the reverse (arm B). The table came from immunoSEQ multiplex PCR; TCRdb's copy has only in-frame clones and leaves some out. The sample shows fewer than 8,000 clones, around a quarter of them seen only once. The J gene is TRBJ2-7, the V gene TRBV5-1; 7 nucleotides match TRBD2. The sequenced sample was tumor tissue (inferred from file names), obtained from a patient given nivolumab and ipilimumab in sequence. The TCR sequence derives from a human donor with melanoma. The CDR3 sequence is CASSLAGGGIYEQYF. For the CDR3, the DNA is TGCGCCAGCAGCTTGGCGGGGGGAGGTATTTACGAGCAGTACTTC.